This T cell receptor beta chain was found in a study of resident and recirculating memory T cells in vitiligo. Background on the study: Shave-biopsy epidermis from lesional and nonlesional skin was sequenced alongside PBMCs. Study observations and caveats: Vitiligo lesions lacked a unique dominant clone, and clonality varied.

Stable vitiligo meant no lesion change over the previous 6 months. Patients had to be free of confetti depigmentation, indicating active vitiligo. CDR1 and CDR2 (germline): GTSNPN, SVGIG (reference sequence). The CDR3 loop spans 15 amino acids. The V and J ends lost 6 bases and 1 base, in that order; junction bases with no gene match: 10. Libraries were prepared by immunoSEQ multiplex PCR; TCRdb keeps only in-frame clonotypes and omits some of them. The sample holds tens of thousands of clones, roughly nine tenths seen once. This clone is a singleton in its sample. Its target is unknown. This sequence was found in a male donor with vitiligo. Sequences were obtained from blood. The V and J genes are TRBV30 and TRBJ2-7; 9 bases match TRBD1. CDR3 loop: CACHLRDRVSYEQYF. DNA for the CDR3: TGTGCCTGCCACCTACGGGACAGGGTTTCCTACGAGCAGTACTTC.